The entry that follows covers one TCR beta chain sequence. Its antigen is not identified. Method: immunoSEQ multiplex PCR; TCRdb's copy keeps in-frame clones and lacks some. The sample has tens of thousands of clones, about nine tenths seen once; the top ten hold 2% to 2.5%. The germline V gene has CDR1 MDHEN and CDR2 SYDVKM. V trimming: 6 bases; J trimming: 4 bases; junction bases outside the gene matches: 11. The CDR3 is 16 residues long. These data belong to a study of graft-versus-host responses after intestinal transplantation. The overall study: Transplantation in recipients was multivisceral, liver-intestinal, or isolated intestinal. Recipients uniformly received anti-thymocyte globulin induction, followed by tacrolimus and steroids for roughly 3 years.

Study-wide findings and caveats: GvH clones occurred in recipient marrow; some first appeared in ileum or blood.

This receptor was taken from a human donor who was the organ donor for an intestinal transplant. V gene TRBV28 combines with J gene TRBJ1-5; 8 bases agree with TRBD1. The source was unstimulated CD4+ T cells sorted from spleen or lymph node cells, collected before transplant. The CDR3 sequence: CASRPSPTGGNQPQHF. CDR3 sequence (DNA): TGTGCCAGCAGGCCATCCCCAACAGGGGGTAATCAGCCCCAGCATTTT. Based on the CDR3 plus reference TRBV28 and TRBJ1-5, the full variable domain is DVKVTQSSRYLVKRTGEKVFLECVQDMDHENMFWYRQDPGLGLRLIYFSYDVKMKEKGDIPEGYSVSREKKERFSLILESASTNQTSMYLCASRPSPTGGNQPQHFGDGTRLSIL.